Below, 2 T cell receptor beta chains from the same sample are listed, as sequenced in a study of T cells after yellow fever vaccination. Via MiXCR, TCRdb re-called the 5' RACE reads, giving one row per CDR3 protein. The sample has roughly 400,000 distinct CDR3 sequences; about 19% are singletons. The starting material was PBMCs, obtained before the yellow fever booster vaccination. These TCRs come from a man younger than 35 who received the YFV17D yellow fever vaccine.

The rearrangement links TRBV20-1 to TRBJ2-7; D unresolved. Germline CDR1 reads DFQATT; CDR2 reads SNEGSKA (reference sequence). This CDR3 contains 14 residues. The V and J ends lost 6 bases and 2 bases respectively, with 17 bases between them. The CDR3 DNA reads TGCAGTGCCCCCGGTGCCGCGCACACCTACGAGCAGTACGTC. Protein: CSAPGAAHTYEQYV.

This clonotype was seen only a few times. V usage is TRBV20-1 and J usage is TRBJ2-5; perhaps D is TRBD1 or TRBD2 (5 bases each). Trimming pared 6 bases from V and 5 bases from J, leaving 16 bases between. Germline V lookup: CDR1 DFQATT, CDR2 SNEGSKA (reference sequence). The CDR3 spans 13 residues. CDR3 coding DNA: TGCAGTGCCAACGGGGACCAAGGGGAGACCCAGTACTTC. It codes for CSANGDQGETQYF.